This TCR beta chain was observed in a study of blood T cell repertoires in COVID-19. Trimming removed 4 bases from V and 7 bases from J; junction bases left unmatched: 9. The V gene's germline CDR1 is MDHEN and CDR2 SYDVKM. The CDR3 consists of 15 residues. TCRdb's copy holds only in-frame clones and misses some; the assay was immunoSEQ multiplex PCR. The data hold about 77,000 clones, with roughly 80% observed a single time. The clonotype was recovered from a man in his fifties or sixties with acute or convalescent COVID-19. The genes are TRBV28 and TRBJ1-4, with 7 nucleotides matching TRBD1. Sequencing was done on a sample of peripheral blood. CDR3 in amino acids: CASSSPQGIGEKLFF. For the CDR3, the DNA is TGTGCCAGCAGTTCTCCACAGGGGATCGGTGAAAAACTGTTTTTT.